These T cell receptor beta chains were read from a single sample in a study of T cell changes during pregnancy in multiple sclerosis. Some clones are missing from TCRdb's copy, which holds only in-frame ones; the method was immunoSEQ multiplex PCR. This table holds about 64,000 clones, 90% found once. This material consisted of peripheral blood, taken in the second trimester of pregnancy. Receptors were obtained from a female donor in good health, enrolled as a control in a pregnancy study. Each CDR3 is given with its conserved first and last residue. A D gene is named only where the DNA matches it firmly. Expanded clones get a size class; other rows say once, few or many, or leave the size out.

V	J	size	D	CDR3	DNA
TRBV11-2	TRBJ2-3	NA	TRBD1	CASSTAGTGRTDTQYF	TGTGCCAGCAGCACGGCCGGGACAGGGAGGACAGATACGCAGTATTTT
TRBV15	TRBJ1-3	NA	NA	CATSRDGGSGNTIYF	TGTGCCACCAGCAGAGATGGGGGGTCTGGAAACACCATATATTTT
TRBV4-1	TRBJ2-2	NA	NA	CASNQGTGTGELFF	TGCGCCAGCAACCAGGGAACAGGGACCGGGGAGCTGTTTTTT
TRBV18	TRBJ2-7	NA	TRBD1	CASSRRDREDEQYF	TGTGCCAGCTCACGCCGGGACAGGGAGGACGAGCAGTACTTC
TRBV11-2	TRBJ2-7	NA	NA	CASSLEPSGEQYF	TGTGCCAGCAGCTTAGAACCGTCGGGGGAGCAGTACTTC
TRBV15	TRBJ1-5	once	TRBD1	CATSRPRVTGPEPQHF	TGTGCCACCAGCAGACCCCGGGTGACAGGGCCGGAGCCCCAGCATTTT
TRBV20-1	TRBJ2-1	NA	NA	CSARGLVEQFF	TGCAGTGCTAGAGGACTAGTAGAGCAGTTCTTC
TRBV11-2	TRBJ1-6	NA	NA	CASSLDRGSQGNSPLHF	TGTGCCAGCAGCTTAGATAGAGGTTCCCAGGGGAATTCACCCCTCCACTTT
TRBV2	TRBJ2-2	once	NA	CASRWSGELFF	TGTGCCAGCCGGTGGTCGGGGGAGCTGTTTTTT
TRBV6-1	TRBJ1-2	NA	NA	CASTRGRGARDGYTF	TGTGCCAGCACCCGAGGGAGGGGAGCGAGGGATGGCTACACCTTC
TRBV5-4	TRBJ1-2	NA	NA	CASIDSFYGYTF	TGTGCCAGCATCGACAGTTTCTATGGCTACACCTTC
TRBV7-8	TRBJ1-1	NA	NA	CASSLVQGTEAFF	TGTGCCAGCAGCTTAGTGCAGGGCACTGAAGCTTTCTTT
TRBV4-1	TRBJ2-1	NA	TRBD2	CASSTHPGREGEQFF	TGCGCCAGCAGCACCCATCCGGGGCGGGAGGGTGAGCAGTTCTTC
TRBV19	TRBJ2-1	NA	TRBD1	CASHRGAKGGNEQFF	TGTGCCAGTCACAGGGGGGCGAAAGGGGGCAATGAGCAGTTCTTC
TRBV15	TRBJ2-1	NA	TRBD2	CATSRGLAGGPYNEQFF	TGTGCCACCAGCAGGGGACTAGCGGGAGGGCCCTACAATGAGCAGTTCTTC
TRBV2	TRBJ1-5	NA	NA	CASSETGSNQPQHF	TGTGCCAGCAGTGAAACCGGTAGCAATCAGCCCCAGCATTTT
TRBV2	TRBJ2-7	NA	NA	CASNWREDSYEQYF	TGTGCCAGCAATTGGAGGGAAGACTCCTACGAGCAGTACTTC
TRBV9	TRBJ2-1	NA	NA	CASSVGGIYNEQFF	TGTGCCAGCAGCGTGGGCGGGATATACAATGAGCAGTTCTTC
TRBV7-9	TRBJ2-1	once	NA	CASSPDLNEQFF	TGTGCCAGCAGCCCTGACTTGAATGAGCAGTTCTTC
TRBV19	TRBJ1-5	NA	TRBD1	CASRLGQGLEPQHF	TGTGCCAGTAGACTCGGACAGGGGTTGGAGCCCCAGCATTTT
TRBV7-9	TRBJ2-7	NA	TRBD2	CASSRSGRETYEQYF	TGTGCCAGCAGCCGAAGCGGGAGGGAAACCTACGAGCAGTACTTC
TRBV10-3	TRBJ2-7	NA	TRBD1	CAISFGTGEYF	TGTGCCATCAGTTTCGGGACAGGGGAGTACTTC
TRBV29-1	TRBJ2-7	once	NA	CSVTASSYEQYF	TGCAGCGTAACAGCTTCCTCCTACGAGCAGTACTTC
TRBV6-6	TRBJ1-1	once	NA	CASSYSDTEAFF	TGTGCCAGCAGTTACTCCGACACTGAAGCTTTCTTT
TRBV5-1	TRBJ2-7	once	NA	CASSLDDNSYEQYF	TGCGCCAGCAGCTTGGACGACAACTCCTACGAGCAGTACTTC
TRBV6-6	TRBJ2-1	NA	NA	CASSRTGTYNEQFF	TGTGCCAGCAGCCGAACAGGGACCTACAATGAGCAGTTCTTC
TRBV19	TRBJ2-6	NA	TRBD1	CASSMGQGRSGANVLTF	TGTGCCAGTAGTATGGGACAGGGGCGCTCTGGGGCCAACGTCCTGACTTTC
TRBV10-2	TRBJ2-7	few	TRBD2	CASSDPGGGSSYEQYF	TGCGCCAGCAGTGACCCCGGCGGGGGGAGCTCCTACGAGCAGTACTTC
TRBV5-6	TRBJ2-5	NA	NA	CASSLDRGTVGGETQYF	TGTGCCAGCAGCTTGGACAGAGGGACTGTAGGTGGGGAGACCCAGTACTTC